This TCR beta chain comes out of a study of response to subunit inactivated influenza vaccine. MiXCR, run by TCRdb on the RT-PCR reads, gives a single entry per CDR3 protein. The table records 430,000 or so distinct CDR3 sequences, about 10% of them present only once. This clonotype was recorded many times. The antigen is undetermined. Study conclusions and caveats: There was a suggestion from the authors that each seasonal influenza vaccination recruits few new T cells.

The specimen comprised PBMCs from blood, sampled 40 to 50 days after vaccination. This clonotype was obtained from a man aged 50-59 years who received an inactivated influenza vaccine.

The CDR3 reads CSARDGGGANNEQFF. Here the CDR3 DNA reads TGCAGTGCTAGAGATGGAGGGGGCGCGAACAATGAGCAGTTCTTC. This chain joins TRBV20-1 and TRBJ2-1, with D possibly being TRBD1 (7 bases). Germline V gene data show CDR1 as DFQATT and CDR2 as SNEGSKA (reference sequence). The CDR3 is 15 amino acids. Trimming removed 0 bases at V and 5 bases at J, with 14 bases between.